These 32 T cell receptor beta chains originate from one sample sequenced in a study of early stage breast cancer tumors. TCRdb keeps only in-frame clones here, not all; method: immunoSEQ multiplex PCR. Among over 15,000 clones listed, over 70% were seen once. What was sequenced was blood. Receptor source: a person aged 70 to 79 with breast cancer.

The rearrangement links TRBV9 to TRBJ2-3; TRBD2 agrees at 13 bases. Trimming cost V 3 bases and J 7 bases; bases outside gene matches: 5. Germline V gene data show CDR1 as SGDLS and CDR2 as YYNGEE. The CDR3 totals 15 residues. The CDR3 here is CASSELAGGPNTQYF. CDR3 in DNA: TGTGCCAGCAGCGAACTAGCGGGGGGGCCAAATACGCAGTATTTT.

The chain recombines TRBV28 with TRBJ1-1, with D possibly matching TRBD1 (6 bases). V lost 4 bases and J lost 11, with 14 bases in between. CDR3 length equals 12 residues. Germline CDR1 MDHEN, CDR2 SYDVKM. As DNA, the CDR3 is TGTGCCAGCAGTTCCAGGGGTCGGCGGGCTTTCTTT. Protein sequence: CASSSRGRRAFF.

The chain recombines TRBV11-1 with TRBJ2-1; D is uncertain. The CDR3 consists of 15 residues. CDR1 SGHAT and CDR2 FQDESV come from the germline V gene (reference sequence). Trimming cost V 2 bases and J 0 bases, with 8 bases left between them. The CDR3, as DNA: TGTGCCAGCAGCTTAAACACGGGCTCCTACAATGAGCAGTTCTTC. The encoded protein is CASSLNTGSYNEQFF.

The chain uses TRBV11-1 and TRBJ2-5, with 11 bases identical to TRBD1. The CDR3 is made up of 15 amino acids. In germline, CDR1 is SGHAT, CDR2 FQDESV (reference sequence). V shed 5 bases and J 5 bases; nucleotides not matched to a gene: 7. In DNA form, the CDR3 reads TGTGCCAGCAGCGAACCGGACAGGGGGCGGGAGACCCAGTACTTC. It specifies CASSEPDRGRETQYF.

This clone appeared a single time. The gene calls are TRBV5-1 and TRBJ2-5; 8 nucleotides align to TRBD1. The germline V gene encodes CDR1 SGHRS and CDR2 YFSETQ. J was trimmed by 2 bases and V by 0 bases; bases with no gene match: 0. CDR3 length: 14 residues. CDR3 region: CASSLGQGQETQYF. The DNA for the CDR3 is TGCGCCAGCAGCTTGGGACAGGGGCAAGAGACCCAGTACTTC. The variable domain in full, with the rest retrieved from reference TRBV5-1 and TRBJ2-5, is KAGVTQTPRYLIKTRGQQVTLSCSPISGHRSVSWYQQTPGQGLQFLFEYFSETQRNKGNFPGRFSGRQFSNSRSEMNVSTLELGDSALYLCASSLGQGQETQYFGPGTRLLVL.

The chain employs TRBV18 and TRBJ2-3, with D unresolved. Trimming removed 3 bases at V and 9 bases at J, with 22 bases between. The CDR3 runs 16 residues. Per the germline V gene, CDR1 is KGHSH and CDR2 is LQKENI. CDR3: CASSPPRTVQQVTQYF. CDR3 nucleotides: TGTGCCAGCTCACCTCCCCGCACAGTCCAGCAGGTAACGCAGTATTTT.

The chain is built from TRBV7-9 and TRBJ2-5; 10 bases agree with TRBD2. This CDR3 contains 16 residues. V dropped 8 bases and J dropped 4; count of bases not matched to a gene: 13. Germline V gene sequence: CDR1 SEHNR, CDR2 FQNEAQ (reference sequence). The DNA for the CDR3 is TGTGCCAGCGGTAGCGGGGGGTTGTATAAAAGAGAGACCCAGTACTTC. Protein product: CASGSGGLYKRETQYF.

The rearrangement joins TRBV6-5 to TRBJ1-1; 7 bases fit TRBD1. J gave up 4 bases and V 7 bases, and 9 bases lay outside the gene matches. This CDR3 has 14 amino acids. CDR1 and CDR2 from the germline V gene are MNHEY and SVGAGI. The CDR3: CASKVTGLGTEAFF. CDR3 nucleotide sequence: TGTGCCAGCAAAGTGACAGGGTTGGGCACTGAAGCTTTCTTT.

V usage is TRBV19 and J usage is TRBJ2-7; TRBD1 is a possible D gene (5 bases). The CDR3 covers 13 residues. The germline V and J ends were trimmed by 3 bases and 6 bases, with 12 bases remaining between them. Germline-derived CDR1 and CDR2 are LNHDA and SQIVND (reference sequence). CDR3 region: CASSITQGTEQYF. For the CDR3, the DNA is TGTGCCAGTAGTATTACTCAGGGCACCGAGCAGTACTTC.

The V and J genes are TRBV2 and TRBJ1-2, with D tentatively TRBD1 (6 bases). The germline CDR1 and CDR2 sequences are SNHLY and FYNNEI. CDR3 length equals 14 residues. Deletions cut 3 bases from V and 4 bases from J, with 12 bases between. In DNA form, the CDR3 reads TGTGCCAGCAGTGATAACAGGGTGGTCTATGGCTACACCTTC. Protein: CASSDNRVVYGYTF.

V gene TRBV5-1 combines with J gene TRBJ2-1; TRBD2 agrees at 9 bases. This CDR3 spans 15 amino acids. V shed 4 bases, J shed 4 bases, and the junction held 6 bases outside the gene matches. The germline CDR1 and CDR2 sequences are SGHRS and YFSETQ. CDR3 in amino acids: CASSAELAGYNEQFF. The CDR3 DNA reads as TGCGCCAGCAGCGCCGAGCTAGCGGGGTACAATGAGCAGTTCTTC.

The chain uses TRBV5-4 and TRBJ2-7, with 10 bases that match TRBD2. V dropped 0 bases and J dropped 1; count of bases not matched to a gene: 4. The CDR3 runs 16 residues. Germline CDR1 reads SGHNT; CDR2 reads YYREEE (reference sequence). The CDR3, as DNA: TGTGCCAGCAGCTTGGATAGCGGGGGGAAATCCTACGAGCAGTACTTC. Its protein product is CASSLDSGGKSYEQYF.

This chain links TRBV11-2 with TRBJ2-5, with no clear D. From germline, CDR1 is SGHAT and CDR2 FQNNGV. Trimming took off 2 bases at V and 2 bases at J, with 9 bases between the two ends. The CDR3 has 14 residues. The CDR3 sequence: CASSLSQPQETQYF. The CDR3 region has the DNA TGTGCCAGCAGCTTAAGCCAACCACAAGAGACCCAGTACTTC.

This clone was detected only once. This chain joins TRBV4-3 and TRBJ1-4, with 7 bases matching TRBD1. The CDR3 contains 15 residues. Germline V lookup: CDR1 LGHNA, CDR2 YSLEER. After removal of 4 bases from V and 0 bases from J, the junction contained 2 bases not matched to a gene. The CDR3 here is CASSRTGATNEKLFF. For the CDR3, the DNA is TGCGCCAGCAGCCGCACAGGGGCAACTAATGAAAAACTGTTTTTT.

The chain uses TRBV7-3 and TRBJ2-3, with TRBD2 matching over 11 bases. The J segment lost 5 bases and the V segment lost 5 bases, leaving 6 bases of the junction unmatched. Germline V gene lookup returns CDR1 SGHTA and CDR2 FQGTGA. There are 15 residues in the CDR3. The CDR3 bases are TGTGCCAGCAGCCTTAGCGGGGGGGCCGTAGATACGCAGTATTTT. This sequence encodes CASSLSGGAVDTQYF.

V usage is TRBV5-5 and J usage is TRBJ1-4, with D possibly TRBD1 on 6 matching bases. The CDR3 runs 16 residues. The germline V and J ends were trimmed by 1 base and 3 bases, with 13 bases remaining between them. Germline CDR1 and CDR2: SGHKS and YYEKEE (reference sequence). CDR3 amino acids: CASSLNGDTPNEKLFF. In DNA form, the CDR3 reads TGTGCCAGCAGCTTGAACGGGGACACACCTAATGAAAAACTGTTTTTT.

The V gene is TRBV2, the J gene TRBJ2-1; 8 bases match TRBD2. The V segment lost 1 base and the J segment 6 bases; nucleotides outside the gene matches: 5. Germline CDR1 SNHLY, CDR2 FYNNEI. This CDR3 is built from 15 residues. CDR3 in amino acids: CASSEGSGVGNEQFF. DNA for the CDR3: TGTGCCAGCAGTGAAGGTAGCGGGGTAGGCAATGAGCAGTTCTTC.

This clone was counted a single time. The sample has other DNA sequences that encode this CDR3 too. The V call is TRBV30, the J call TRBJ1-2; TRBD1 matches 9 bases. Losses at the gene ends were 2 bases for V and 5 bases for J; bases not matched to a gene: 15. The CDR3 is made up of 17 amino acids. The V gene's germline CDR1 is GTSNPN and CDR2 SVGIG (reference sequence). CDR3 sequence (DNA): TGTGCCTGGAGTTCCAACCCGTACAGGGGGCCAACTTATGGCTACACCTTC. This sequence encodes CAWSSNPYRGPTYGYTF.

The chain carries TRBV5-6 and TRBJ2-3, with 9 bases identical to TRBD1. The CDR3 is made up of 15 amino acids. J gave up 0 bases and V 5 bases, and 4 bases lay outside the gene matches. Germline V gives CDR1 SGHDT, CDR2 YYEEEE. CDR3 nucleotide sequence: TGTGCCAGCAGGCTAGGACAGGGGAGCACAGATACGCAGTATTTT. Amino acid sequence: CASRLGQGSTDTQYF.

The CDR3 here is CASSFGGPYEQYF. The CDR3, as DNA: TGTGCCAGCAGCTTCGGGGGGCCGTACGAGCAGTACTTC. The chain is built from TRBV11-2 and TRBJ2-7; tentative D call: TRBD2 (7 bases). Trimming took 3 bases from V and 4 from J, leaving 10 bases between them. CDR1 SGHAT and CDR2 FQNNGV come from the germline V gene. This CDR3 has 13 amino acids. The full variable domain, its missing parts supplied by reference TRBV11-2 and TRBJ2-7, is EAGVAQSPRYKIIEKRQSVAFWCNPISGHATLYWYQQILGQGPKLLIQFQNNGVVDDSQLPKDRFSAERLKGVDSTLKIQPAKLEDSAVYLCASSFGGPYEQYFGPGTRLTVT.

The chain joins TRBV6-1 to TRBJ2-7, with a possible D match to TRBD2 (5 bases). V was clipped by 6 bases and J by 0 bases, with 15 bases between them. Germline V gene sequence: CDR1 MNHNS, CDR2 SASEGT. The CDR3 covers 15 residues. The CDR3 reads CASRQTRELSYEQYF. The CDR3 DNA sequence: TGTGCCAGCAGACAAACAAGGGAGCTCTCCTACGAGCAGTACTTC.

The CDR3 DNA is TGTGCCACCAGCAACTACAGGGGGCCCTACAATGAGCAGTTCTTC. Its protein is CATSNYRGPYNEQFF. The rearrangement links TRBV15 to TRBJ2-1; 9 bases are shared with TRBD1. V dropped 4 bases and J dropped 2; count of bases not matched to a gene: 3. Germline CDR1 reads LNHNV; CDR2 reads YYDKDF (reference sequence). CDR3 length: 15 residues.

The chain joins TRBV7-8 to TRBJ2-3, with a weak D call TRBD1 (6 bases). This CDR3 region has 14 residues. Germline V lookup: CDR1 SGHVS, CDR2 FQNEAQ. Trimming left V 6 bases short and J 0 bases short, with 10 bases between. The CDR3 loop reads CASSPQGSTDTQYF. CDR3 nucleotides: TGTGCCAGCAGTCCACAGGGAAGCACAGATACGCAGTATTTT.

The chain employs TRBV9 and TRBJ1-4, with 9 bases identical to TRBD1. Germline trimming cut 4 bases from V and 5 bases from J; bases unmatched to any gene: 3. Germline loops: CDR1 SGDLS, CDR2 YYNGEE. The CDR3 runs to 14 residues. The CDR3 region is CASSLGQGNEKLFF. CDR3 bases: TGTGCCAGCAGCCTCGGACAGGGGAATGAAAAACTGTTTTTT. The full variable domain, rest sourced from reference TRBV9 and TRBJ1-4, is DSGVTQTPKHLITATGQRVTLRCSPRSGDLSVYWYQQSLDQGLQFLIQYYNGEERAKGNILERFSAQQFPDLHSELNLSSLELGDSALYFCASSLGQGNEKLFFGSGTQLSVL.

The gene calls are TRBV2 and TRBJ2-5, with a possible D match to TRBD1 (6 bases). V dropped 5 bases and J dropped 5 bases, with 12 bases sitting between them. The CDR3 length is 13 residues. Per the germline V gene, CDR1 is SNHLY and CDR2 is FYNNEI. CDR3 loop: CASSTGFGETQYF. For the CDR3, the DNA is TGTGCCAGCAGTACAGGGTTCGGCGAGACCCAGTACTTC.

The chain couples TRBV5-1 to TRBJ1-1, with D unresolved. From germline, CDR1 is SGHRS and CDR2 YFSETQ. The CDR3 length is 14 residues. V lost 1 base and J lost 3, with 10 bases in between. As DNA, the CDR3 is TGCGCCAGCAGCTTGTACGGGGAGGACACTGAAGCTTTCTTT. Translated, it gives CASSLYGEDTEAFF.

The genes are TRBV19 and TRBJ1-4; 7 bases are a match to TRBD1. The CDR3 consists of 15 residues. V trimming: 5 bases; J trimming: 7 bases; junction bases outside the gene matches: 10. Germline lookup yields CDR1 LNHDA and CDR2 SQIVND (reference sequence). The CDR3 sequence is CASSPRQGHSEKLFF. The CDR3 DNA sequence: TGTGCCAGTAGTCCCAGACAGGGACATAGTGAAAAACTGTTTTTT.

The chain couples TRBV10-1 to TRBJ1-3; D unresolved. Deletions cut 0 bases from V and 5 bases from J, with 11 bases between. Germline assignment: CDR1 WNHNN and CDR2 SYGVQD (reference sequence). The CDR3 contains 15 residues. CDR3 amino acids: CASSESGGYRNTIYF. Here the CDR3 DNA reads TGCGCCAGCAGTGAGTCTGGAGGTTACCGAAACACCATATATTTT.

The CDR3 sequence is CASSLTGPNTEAFF. CDR3 DNA: TGCGCCAGCAGCTTGACGGGTCCGAACACTGAAGCTTTCTTT. The chain links TRBV5-1 to TRBJ1-1; D call uncertain. This CDR3 region has 14 residues. Trimming took off 1 base at V and 1 base at J, with 8 bases between the two ends. Germline-derived CDR1 and CDR2 are SGHRS and YFSETQ. Combining the CDR3 with reference TRBV5-1 and TRBJ1-1 gives the whole variable domain KAGVTQTPRYLIKTRGQQVTLSCSPISGHRSVSWYQQTPGQGLQFLFEYFSETQRNKGNFPGRFSGRQFSNSRSEMNVSTLELGDSALYLCASSLTGPNTEAFFGQGTRLTVV.

The rearrangement joins TRBV6-5 to TRBJ1-2, with TRBD1 as a possible D gene (6 bases). Germline loops: CDR1 MNHEY, CDR2 SVGAGI. The germline V and J ends were trimmed by 2 bases and 4 bases, with 14 bases remaining between them. CDR3 size: 15 residues. The CDR3 nucleotides are TGTGCCAGCAGTTACGCCAGGGGCGAGATCTATGGCTACACCTTC. It codes for CASSYARGEIYGYTF.

The V and J genes are TRBV27 and TRBJ1-2; D is unclear. This CDR3 is 15 amino acids long. The germline V gene encodes CDR1 MNHEY and CDR2 SMNVEV (reference sequence). Trimming stripped 5 bases from V and 0 bases from J, with 13 bases between. The CDR3 DNA reads TGTGCCAGCAGTCGAGCACCCTTAGCTAACTATGGCTACACCTTC. It codes for CASSRAPLANYGYTF.

The DNA of the CDR3 is TGTGCCAGCAGCTCGGGACTAGCGGTGAATGAGCAGTTCTTC. It translates to CASSSGLAVNEQFF. The V gene is TRBV7-9, the J gene TRBJ2-1; 11 bases match TRBD2. CDR3 length: 14 amino acids. Germline V lookup: CDR1 SEHNR, CDR2 FQNEAQ (reference sequence). Trimming removed 4 bases from V and 7 bases from J; junction bases left unmatched: 3.